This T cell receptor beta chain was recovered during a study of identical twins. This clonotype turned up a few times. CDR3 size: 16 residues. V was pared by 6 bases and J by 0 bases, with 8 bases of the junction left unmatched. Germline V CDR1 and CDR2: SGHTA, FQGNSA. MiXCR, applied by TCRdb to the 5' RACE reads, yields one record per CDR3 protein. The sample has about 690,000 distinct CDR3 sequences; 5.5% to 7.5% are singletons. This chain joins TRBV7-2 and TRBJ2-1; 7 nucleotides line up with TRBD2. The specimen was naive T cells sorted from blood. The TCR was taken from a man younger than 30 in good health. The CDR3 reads CASRQKLASSYNEQFF. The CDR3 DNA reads TGTGCCAGCAGGCAGAAACTAGCGAGCTCCTACAATGAGCAGTTCTTC.